The clone carrying this T cell receptor (beta chain) was counted a few times. These data originate in a study of OX40 agonist ivuxolimab in advanced cancers. Any history of autoimmune disease or systemic immunosuppression disqualified patients. Germline lookup yields CDR1 MNHEY and CDR2 SMNVEV (reference sequence). Trimming took 2 bases from V and 4 from J, leaving 15 bases between them. The CDR3 is 17 amino acids. Assay: immunoSEQ multiplex PCR; the TCRdb copy retains only in-frame clones and omits some. The profile shows fewer than 100,000 clones, around 86% of them singletons. The input for sequencing was CD4+ or CD8+ T cells sorted from blood, taken in a trial of the OX40 agonist ivuxolimab. The chain recombines TRBV27 with TRBJ1-6; D gene unclear. This sequence was found in an adult with an advanced solid tumor such as melanoma, head and neck, liver or kidney cancer. CDR3 sequence reads: CASSLEFSLPYNSPLHF. In nucleotides, the CDR3 is TGTGCCAGCAGTTTAGAGTTCAGCTTACCGTATAATTCACCCCTCCACTTT.